Presented here are 18 T cell receptor beta chains from one specimen sequenced in a study of T cell changes during pregnancy in multiple sclerosis. The repertoire was sequenced with immunoSEQ multiplex PCR; TCRdb's copy has only in-frame clones and lacks some. The top ten hold roughly 0.47% of the sample, which has around 50,000 clones, 80% to 95% seen once. This sample comprised CD4+ T cells from peripheral blood mononuclear cells, obtained in the third trimester of pregnancy. The receptors here all came from a female donor with multiple sclerosis, enrolled in a pregnancy study.

This chain connects TRBV7-9 to TRBJ2-1; 9 bases agree with TRBD2. The ends lost 1 base at V and 4 bases at J; junction bases unmatched: 5. Germline values: CDR1 SEHNR, CDR2 FQNEAQ (reference sequence). The CDR3 totals 16 residues. CDR3 protein: CASSLGTSVAYNEQFF. CDR3 nucleotides: TGTGCCAGCAGCTTAGGGACTAGCGTAGCGTACAATGAGCAGTTCTTC.

The chain has TRBV10-1 and TRBJ1-1; D is unclear. Trimming took 3 bases from V and 3 from J, leaving 8 bases between them. The CDR3 loop spans 13 amino acids. In germline, CDR1 is WNHNN, CDR2 SYGVQD (reference sequence). CDR3 DNA sequence: TGCGCCAGCAGTGAAGAACGGTACACTGAAGCTTTCTTT. Translated, it gives CASSEERYTEAFF.

The V gene is TRBV5-1, the J gene TRBJ2-7; TRBD2 aligns across 11 bases. The CDR3 has 17 residues. The V segment lost 0 bases and the J segment 7 bases; nucleotides outside the gene matches: 12. The V gene's germline CDR1 is SGHRS and CDR2 YFSETQ. The CDR3 sequence: CASSLGLAGGPLGEQYF. The CDR3 nucleotides read TGCGCCAGCAGCTTGGGCCTAGCGGGGGGACCATTAGGGGAGCAGTACTTC.

This clone has just a few counts. The CDR3 region has the DNA TGTGCCTGGGGATCCGGGACAGGGAGCACTGAAGCTTTCTTT. Amino acid sequence: CAWGSGTGSTEAFF. This chain joins TRBV30 and TRBJ1-1; 9 positions match TRBD1. The CDR3 contains 14 residues. Germline CDR1 GTSNPN, CDR2 SVGIG (reference sequence). V lost 5 bases to trimming and J lost 4 bases; unmatched junction nucleotides: 8.

This chain uses TRBV2 with TRBJ1-4; 7 bases are shared with TRBD1. From germline, CDR1 is SNHLY and CDR2 FYNNEI. CDR3 size: 14 residues. V dropped 7 bases and J dropped 3; count of bases not matched to a gene: 5. The CDR3 DNA follows: TGTGCCAGCATCAAGGACAGGTCTAATGAAAAACTGTTTTTT. Translating gives CASIKDRSNEKLFF.

The chain uses TRBV19 and TRBJ1-5; no clear D gene. With 5 bases removed from V and 6 bases from J, the gap between germline ends came to 14 bases. Germline CDR1 and CDR2: LNHDA and SQIVND (reference sequence). This CDR3 has 14 residues. DNA of the CDR3: TGTGCCAGTAGTGTTGATCCGCGTGGTCAGCCCCAGCATTTT. Translation: CASSVDPRGQPQHF.

The chain joins TRBV7-8 to TRBJ1-6; 8 bases map to TRBD1. The V segment lost 1 base and the J segment 4 bases; nucleotides outside the gene matches: 9. The CDR3 has 18 residues. Germline V gene sequence: CDR1 SGHVS, CDR2 FQNEAQ. The CDR3 region has the DNA TGTGCCAGCAGCTTAGTAGTCGCAGGGGGCGGTTATAATTCACCCCTCCACTTT. It yields the protein CASSLVVAGGGYNSPLHF.

The chain employs TRBV2 and TRBJ2-7; the D gene is possibly TRBD2 (6 bases). V was shortened by 7 bases and J by 0 bases, with 16 bases between the two germline ends. The CDR3 has 15 amino acids. Germline lookup yields CDR1 SNHLY and CDR2 FYNNEI. CDR3 DNA sequence: TGTGCCAGCATGGACGGCGGGAAGAGCTCCTACGAGCAGTACTTC. Protein sequence: CASMDGGKSSYEQYF.

This clone has a single count. This chain joins TRBV5-4 and TRBJ2-5, with TRBD2 matching over 12 bases. V was pared by 4 bases and J by 3 bases, with 4 bases of the junction left unmatched. Germline V gene sequence: CDR1 SGHNT, CDR2 YYREEE (reference sequence). CDR3 length: 15 residues. The CDR3 sequence is CASSQRTSGKETQYF. The CDR3 nucleotides read TGTGCCAGCAGCCAACGGACTAGCGGGAAAGAGACCCAGTACTTC.

The rearrangement links TRBV7-2 to TRBJ1-5, with TRBD1 matching 8 bases. The CDR3 runs to 15 residues. V shed 6 bases and J 6 bases; nucleotides not matched to a gene: 10. The V gene's germline CDR1 is SGHTA and CDR2 FQGNSA. CDR3 DNA: TGTGCCAGCAGACCTACAGGGGGTTCTAGTCAGCCCCAGCATTTT. Its protein product is CASRPTGGSSQPQHF. Looking up the rest from reference TRBV7-2 and TRBJ1-5 gives the full variable domain: GAGVSQSPSNKVTEKGKDVELRCDPISGHTALYWYRQSLGQGLEFLIYFQGNSAPDKSGLPSDRFSAERTGGSVSTLTIQRTQQEDSAVYLCASRPTGGSSQPQHFGDGTRLSIL.

This rearrangement joins TRBV25-1 to TRBJ2-4; 8 bases agree with TRBD2. The CDR3 spans 15 residues. The germline V gene has CDR1 MGHDK and CDR2 SYGVNS. Trimming at V came to 4 bases and at J to 0 bases, leaving 2 bases not matched to a gene. Written as DNA, the CDR3 is TGTGCCAGCAGTGGTAGCGGGATAGCCAAAAACATTCAGTACTTC. It encodes CASSGSGIAKNIQYF. The variable domain in full, with the rest retrieved from reference TRBV25-1 and TRBJ2-4, is EADIYQTPRYLVIGTGKKITLECSQTMGHDKMYWYQQDPGMELHLIHYSYGVNSTEKGDLSSESTVSRIRTEHFPLTLESARPSHTSQYLCASSGSGIAKNIQYFGAGTRLSVL.

The chain combines TRBV7-2 with TRBJ2-2, with D possibly being TRBD2 (6 bases). Trimming stripped 0 bases from V and 1 base from J, with 6 bases between. Germline assignment: CDR1 SGHTA and CDR2 FQGNSA. The CDR3 has 15 residues. CDR3 sequence (DNA): TGTGCCAGCAGCTTAGCGCGGGAGAACACCGGGGAGCTGTTTTTT. Residues: CASSLARENTGELFF.

This chain connects TRBV6-5 to TRBJ1-4, with 7 bases fitting TRBD1. Germline loops: CDR1 MNHEY, CDR2 SVGAGI. The CDR3 contains 14 residues. Trimming removed 7 bases from V and 1 base from J; junction bases left unmatched: 3. The CDR3 here is CASKRQGTNEKLFF. CDR3 nucleotide sequence: TGTGCCAGCAAGAGACAGGGAACTAATGAAAAACTGTTTTTT.

This chain joins TRBV5-1 and TRBJ1-2, with 8 nucleotides matching TRBD1. V shed 4 bases, J shed 7 bases, and the junction held 3 bases outside the gene matches. The CDR3 is 12 amino acids. Germline lookup yields CDR1 SGHRS and CDR2 YFSETQ. The CDR3 region has the DNA TGCGCCAGCAGCACAGGGGGTTCTGGCTACACCTTC. It yields the protein CASSTGGSGYTF. The full variable domain, in which reference TRBV5-1 and TRBJ1-2 provide the parts outside the CDR3, is KAGVTQTPRYLIKTRGQQVTLSCSPISGHRSVSWYQQTPGQGLQFLFEYFSETQRNKGNFPGRFSGRQFSNSRSEMNVSTLELGDSALYLCASSTGGSGYTFGSGTRLTVV.

This chain joins TRBV5-4 and TRBJ1-2; 8 bases match TRBD1. CDR3 length equals 16 residues. Losses at the gene ends were 4 bases for V and 0 bases for J; bases not matched to a gene: 8. Germline V gene data show CDR1 as SGHNT and CDR2 as YYREEE (reference sequence). CDR3 in amino acids: CASSISGTGTNYGYTF. Here the CDR3 DNA reads TGTGCCAGCAGCATCTCCGGGACAGGTACTAACTATGGCTACACCTTC. Based on the CDR3 plus reference TRBV5-4 and TRBJ1-2, the full variable domain is ETGVTQSPTHLIKTRGQQVTLRCSSQSGHNTVSWYQQALGQGPQFIFQYYREEENGRGNFPPRFSGLQFPNYSSELNVNALELDDSALYLCASSISGTGTNYGYTFGSGTRLTVV.

This clone came up once. This chain joins TRBV6-5 and TRBJ2-1, with 7 bases aligning to TRBD1. In germline, CDR1 is MNHEY, CDR2 SVGAGI. After removal of 2 bases from V and 10 bases from J, the junction contained 8 bases not matched to a gene. This CDR3 has 14 residues. Written as DNA, the CDR3 is TGTGCCAGCAGTTACACGTACAGACAGGGCGAGCAGTTCTTC. As protein: CASSYTYRQGEQFF.

The chain employs TRBV9 and TRBJ2-7, with 10 bases matching TRBD1. The CDR3 loop spans 14 amino acids. CDR1 SGDLS and CDR2 YYNGEE come from the germline V gene. The ends lost 2 bases at V and 2 bases at J; junction bases unmatched: 1. The CDR3 loop is CASSVGTGAYEQYF. CDR3 DNA: TGTGCCAGCAGCGTCGGGACAGGGGCCTACGAGCAGTACTTC. Using reference TRBV9 and TRBJ2-7 for the parts outside the CDR3, the full variable domain is DSGVTQTPKHLITATGQRVTLRCSPRSGDLSVYWYQQSLDQGLQFLIQYYNGEERAKGNILERFSAQQFPDLHSELNLSSLELGDSALYFCASSVGTGAYEQYFGPGTRLTVT.

The chain joins TRBV9 to TRBJ1-3; 7 positions agree with TRBD1. The CDR3 extends over 14 amino acids. Trimming removed 3 bases from V and 4 bases from J; junction bases left unmatched: 4. Germline CDR1 SGDLS, CDR2 YYNGEE. The CDR3: CASSGRTGGNTIYF. CDR3 DNA sequence: TGTGCCAGCAGCGGTAGGACAGGAGGAAACACCATATATTTT.